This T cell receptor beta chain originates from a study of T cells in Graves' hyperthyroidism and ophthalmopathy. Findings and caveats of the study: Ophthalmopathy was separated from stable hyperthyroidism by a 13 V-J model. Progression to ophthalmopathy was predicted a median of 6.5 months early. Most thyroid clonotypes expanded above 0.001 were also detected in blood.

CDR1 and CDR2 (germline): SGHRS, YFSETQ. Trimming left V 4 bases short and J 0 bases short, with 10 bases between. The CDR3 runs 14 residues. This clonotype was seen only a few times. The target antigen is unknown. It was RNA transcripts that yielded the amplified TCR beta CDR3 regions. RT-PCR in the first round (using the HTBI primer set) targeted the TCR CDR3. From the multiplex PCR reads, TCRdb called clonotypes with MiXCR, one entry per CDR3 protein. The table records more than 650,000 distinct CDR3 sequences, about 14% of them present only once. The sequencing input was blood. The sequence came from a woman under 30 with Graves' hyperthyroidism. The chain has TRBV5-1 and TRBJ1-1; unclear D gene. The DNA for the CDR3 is TGCGCCAGCAGCATGGACGGTATGAACACTGAAGCTTTCTTT. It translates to CASSMDGMNTEAFF.